Shown below are 13 T cell receptor beta chains from a single sample sequenced in a study of cytomegalovirus exposure and HLA in healthy donors. Primers for the PCR totalled 60 Vbeta and 13 Jbeta. Method: immunoSEQ multiplex PCR; TCRdb's copy keeps in-frame clones and lacks some. Of about 110,000 clones in the sample, about 81% were seen once. Sequencing was done on a sample of PBMCs. All receptors come from a male donor in good health and CMV-seropositive.

The genes are TRBV18 and TRBJ2-7, with D perhaps TRBD1 (5 bases). The length of the CDR3 is 14 residues. CDR1 and CDR2 from the germline V gene are KGHSH and LQKENI. Trimming removed 3 bases from V and 2 bases from J, with 11 bases in between. Here the CDR3 reads CASSPGPGTYEQYF. CDR3 in DNA: TGTGCCAGCTCACCTGGCCCAGGGACCTACGAGCAGTACTTC.

This sequence joins TRBV29-1 and TRBJ2-5, with TRBD2 matching 11 bases. In germline, CDR1 is SQVTM, CDR2 ANQGSEA. V gave up 3 bases and J gave up 1 base; unmatched junction bases: 7. The CDR3 length is 16 residues. CDR3 residues: CSVEVSSGRIQETQYF. Here the CDR3 DNA reads TGCAGCGTTGAGGTGTCTAGCGGGAGGATCCAAGAGACCCAGTACTTC. Full variable domain (remainder filled in from reference TRBV29-1 and TRBJ2-5): SAVISQKPSRDICQRGTSLTIQCQVDSQVTMMFWYRQQPGQSLTLIATANQGSEATYESGFVIDKFPISRPNLTFSTLTVSNMSPEDSSIYLCSVEVSSGRIQETQYFGPGTRLLVL.

In regard to this clone: The junction and the germline gene differ at one end; a read error may be behind it. This rearrangement joins TRBV4-2 to TRBJ2-3, with 7 bases lining up with TRBD1. This CDR3 region has 13 residues. The germline gives CDR1 LGHNA, CDR2 YNFKEQ. CDR3 nucleotides: TGTGCCAGCAGCCATCTAGGGACAGCCAAATCTCATTTT. As protein: CASSHLGTAKSHF.

The gene calls are TRBV29-1 and TRBJ2-2; 7 nucleotides agree with TRBD1. Germline V lookup: CDR1 SQVTM, CDR2 ANQGSEA. V dropped 6 bases and J dropped 8; count of bases not matched to a gene: 15. The CDR3 has 15 residues. The CDR3 DNA sequence: TGCAGCGTGAGACAGGGTGGGACCGTGAGGGGGGAGCTGTTTTTT. Residues: CSVRQGGTVRGELFF.

The chain uses TRBV28 and TRBJ2-7; tentatively, D is TRBD1 (6 bases). This CDR3 region has 14 residues. Trimming removed 2 bases at V and 7 bases at J, with 15 bases between. CDR1 and CDR2 (germline): MDHEN, SYDVKM. CDR3 bases: TGTGCCAGCAGTTTAGGGGGCCCCCTAGGGGAGCAGTACTTC. It codes for CASSLGGPLGEQYF. Complete variable domain (other parts from reference TRBV28 and TRBJ2-7): DVKVTQSSRYLVKRTGEKVFLECVQDMDHENMFWYRQDPGLGLRLIYFSYDVKMKEKGDIPEGYSVSREKKERFSLILESASTNQTSMYLCASSLGGPLGEQYFGPGTRLTVT.

The chain recombines TRBV7-6 with TRBJ2-1; a weak D match, TRBD2 (6 bases). The CDR3 length is 12 residues. The germline gives CDR1 SGHVS, CDR2 FNYEAQ. V lost 5 bases to trimming and J lost 10 bases, with 12 bases between them. Here the CDR3 DNA reads TGTGCCAGCAGCCGACGTGGGGGGGAGCAGTTCTTC. Protein product: CASSRRGGEQFF.

The chain has TRBV4-3 and TRBJ2-7, with D possibly TRBD2 on 6 matching bases. Between the trimmed V and J ends, which lost 3 bases and 2 bases, there was a span of 17 bases. CDR3 length: 16 residues. Germline V CDR1 and CDR2: LGHNA, YSLEER. The CDR3 DNA sequence: TGCGCCAGCAGCCACAGGCGGGACCTGGGGGCCTACGAGCAGTACTTC. It yields the protein CASSHRRDLGAYEQYF.

The CDR3 sequence is CASSLIPSSYNEQFF. CDR3 DNA sequence: TGTGCCAGCAGCTTGATTCCGAGCTCCTACAATGAGCAGTTCTTC. The chain carries TRBV5-6 and TRBJ2-1, with no clear D. The V end was cut by 1 base, the J end by 0 bases, with 8 bases between. The germline V gene encodes CDR1 SGHDT and CDR2 YYEEEE. The CDR3 is made up of 15 amino acids.

The chain combines TRBV5-8 with TRBJ1-2; 7 bases are shared with TRBD1. V dropped 4 bases and J dropped 5; count of bases not matched to a gene: 11. Per germline, CDR1 SGHTS and CDR2 YDEGEE. CDR3 length: 15 amino acids. The CDR3 coding sequence is TGTGCCAGCAGCCGGGGGAGACAGGGCATATATGGCTACACCTTC. It specifies CASSRGRQGIYGYTF.

This chain uses TRBV7-2 with TRBJ2-5, with 7 positions matching TRBD1. Trimming removed 5 bases from V and 4 bases from J; junction bases left unmatched: 10. From germline, CDR1 is SGHTA and CDR2 FQGNSA. This CDR3 is built from 15 residues. The CDR3 here is CASSRGTALGETQYF. DNA of the CDR3: TGTGCCAGCAGCCGAGGGACAGCCTTAGGAGAGACCCAGTACTTC.

The sample holds a few counts of this clone. This rearrangement joins TRBV7-9 to TRBJ1-1; tentative D call: TRBD1 (6 bases). Trimming left V 2 bases short and J 1 base short, with 8 bases between. Per germline, CDR1 SEHNR and CDR2 FQNEAQ (reference sequence). The CDR3 contains 14 residues. As DNA, the CDR3 is TGTGCCAGCAGCTTACAGGGGCCGAACACTGAAGCTTTCTTT. As protein: CASSLQGPNTEAFF.

This clone was recorded at least ten times. This chain connects TRBV4-3 to TRBJ1-6; no firm D call. The V end was cut by 1 base, the J end by 2 bases, with 6 bases between. This CDR3 region has 15 residues. Germline CDR1 LGHNA, CDR2 YSLEER. CDR3 sequence reads: CASSQAQTYNSPLHF. CDR3 DNA sequence: TGCGCCAGCAGCCAAGCACAGACCTATAATTCACCCCTCCACTTT.

J is TRBJ2-7 and V is TRBV5-4, with 7 bases matching TRBD1. In germline, CDR1 is SGHNT, CDR2 YYREEE (reference sequence). J gave up 6 bases and V 0 bases, and 3 bases lay outside the gene matches. This CDR3 comprises 13 residues. CDR3 sequence (DNA): TGTGCCAGCAGCTTGGCAGGGGGTTTCGAGCAGTACTTC. It encodes CASSLAGGFEQYF.